The T cell receptor beta chain under discussion was sequenced for a study of immune evolution from preneoplasia to lung adenocarcinoma (dated by TCRdb to the early 2020s). Broadly, across the study: No AAH lesions showed HLA loss of heterozygosity, compared with 7% of AIS, approximately 15% of MIA and 30% to 35% of ADC lesions. The study combined immune gene expression, TCR sequencing and multiplex immunofluorescence to profile immune contexture across lung adenocarcinoma precursors and invasive adenocarcinoma. Resected precursor lesions (AAH, AIS, MIA) and invasive adenocarcinomas were compared with paired morphologically normal lung tissue. The sample size depended on which specimens were available, not on a prior power calculation. The immune data were combined with whole exome sequencing and methylation data from the same cohort of nodules. A total of some 51 patients with pulmonary nodules who underwent surgical resection were included in the overall cohort. The TCR sequencing data were obtained from about 47 patients. According to the study, about 100 samples were used for TCR sequencing. POLYSOLVER was used to infer Class I HLA alleles from exome data, while LOHHLA was used to detect allele-specific HLA loss. Findings and caveats that apply to the study as a whole: The findings rested on association rather than direct causation, and larger cohorts with long-term follow-up and longitudinal biopsies were considered necessary. The highest top T cell clone frequencies were observed in normal lung, and a progressive decrease in top T cell clone frequencies appeared to occur from AAH through AIS, MIA and invasive adenocarcinoma. The highest T cell clonality was observed in KRAS-mutant nodules compared with EGFR-mutant or double wild-type lesions. All patients were from Japan and China, so applicability to Western populations was uncertain. Clonality was highest in normal lung, while later-stage lesions appeared to show lower clonality but higher T cell density and diversity.

With regard to this clone: Its antigen is unknown. Base quality data are lacking; no much larger clone is found one base away.

The patients had resection in Japan or China between the mid-2010s and the late 2010s. The histologic diagnosis of each case was independently confirmed on H&E slides by two lung cancer pathologists. To enrich premalignant or tumor cells for nucleic acid extraction, macro-dissection was performed after pathologic assessment. FFPE tissue was used for DNA isolation with the AllPrep DNA/RNA FFPE Kit. The immunoSEQ hsTCRbeta Kit was used to sequence TCR beta CDR3 regions from DNA. On the authors' methods: The ImmunoSEQ Analyzer was used to analyse the TCR sequencing data. T cell clonality was defined as 1 minus Pielou's evenness, as computed on productive rearrangements. To measure T cell diversity, the inverse Simpson index was applied to productive templates. T cell density was expressed as TCR beta template counts normalized to usable DNA, with usable DNA estimated by amplifying and sequencing housekeeping genes. Two-sided Kruskal-Wallis tests were used to compare TCR metrics across histologic stages. TCRdb re-hosts the immuneACCESS table, in-frame sequences only. Its copies lack some clones; in the studies checked, an unresolved V gene accounts for under half of them, and the cause for the rest is not known. That table gives V, J and clone size, and the DNA gave D and trimming. In this sample the table shows roughly 6,700 clones, 60% to 80% of which occur a single time. The ten largest clones take up over 9.5% of the sample.

The CDR3 measures 16 amino acids from cysteine to phenylalanine. Here the CDR3 DNA is all that survives: 48 bases in frame from base 1. The germline V gene encodes CDR1 SEHNR and CDR2 FQNEAQ (reference sequence). Relative to germline, V is missing 6 bases and J is missing 7 bases, with 11 bases of the junction outside any gene match. Sequenced input: FFPE minimally invasive lung adenocarcinoma tissue. The intended sense of this specimen's cell subset or site label: micro-invasive lung adenocarcinoma (MIA). Here the chain combines TRBV7-9 and TRBJ2-2; 10 bases in the middle match TRBD2. The TCR sequence derives from a person aged 70 to 85 with lung adenocarcinoma. The CDR3 has the sequence CASSFSLAGADGELFF. The sequenced DNA is TGTGCCAGCAGTTTCAGCCTAGCGGGAGCCGACGGGGAGCTGTTTTTT.